Presented here are 31 T cell receptor beta chains from one specimen sequenced in a study of regulatory T cells in long-lasting Graves disease. The time point here: newly diagnosed GD, antithyroid drugs for less than 3 months. PBMC-derived RNA was used for the TCR library. The authors built TCR beta libraries using iRepertoire HTBI primers and Arm-PCR of CDR3 regions. TCRdb re-analysed the multiplex PCR reads in MiXCR, keeping a single row per CDR3 protein. The sample has 250,000 to 400,000 distinct CDR3 sequences, over 15% seen once; the top ten hold roughly 35%. Sample: peripheral blood mononuclear cells (PBMCs), taken at new diagnosis, from a patient treated with antithyroid drugs. These receptors were obtained from a female donor with Graves disease.

This clonotype was seen at least ten times. V gene TRBV27 combines with J gene TRBJ1-5; D not certain. The CDR3 is 16 amino acids. V lost 0 bases and J lost 2, with 11 bases in between. CDR1 is MNHEY and CDR2 is SMNVEV in the germline V gene (reference sequence). The CDR3 DNA sequence: TGTGCCAGCAGTTTATCTTGGCCTAGCGGCAATCAGCCCCAGCATTTT. Amino acids: CASSLSWPSGNQPQHF.

A word on this clonotype: A far larger clone is only one base removed, so a read error is likely. The V and J genes are TRBV12-3 or TRBV12-4 and TRBJ2-1, with 8 bases matching TRBD2. CDR3 length: 14 amino acids. Trimming at V came to 6 bases and at J to 10 bases, leaving 11 bases not matched to a gene. The CDR3 nucleotides are TGTGCCAGCAGCCGAAGCGGGAGCAAGTACGAGCAGTTCTTC. This gives the protein CASSRSGSKYEQFF.

This clonotype was seen many times. The rearrangement uses TRBV6-2 or TRBV6-3 and TRBJ2-1, with no clear D. The V and J ends lost 5 bases and 9 bases respectively, with 14 bases between them. The germline gives CDR1 MNHEY, CDR2 SVGEGT. The CDR3 runs to 13 residues. DNA for the CDR3: TGTGCCAGCAGTGAAACACAACTGATTGAGCAGTTCTTC. Its protein product is CASSETQLIEQFF.

In this sample, this clonotype turned up many times. Germline is not matched at one junction end, which may reflect a read error. The chain has TRBV6-1 and TRBJ1-1; D not resolved. Germline V gene lookup returns CDR1 MNHNS and CDR2 SASEGT. This CDR3 has 14 amino acids. Here the CDR3 reads CASTESGRNTEAFF. Here the CDR3 DNA reads TGTGCCAGCACTGAATCCGGGAGGAACACTGAAGCTTTCTTT.

This chain connects TRBV28 to TRBJ2-2; 12 bases agree with TRBD2. V lost 6 bases, J lost 5 bases, and 10 bases stayed unmatched. This CDR3 region has 17 residues. Per germline, CDR1 MDHEN and CDR2 SYDVKM. The CDR3 nucleotides are TGTGCCAGCAGGGCAACGCGACTAGCGGGGGATACCGGGGAGCTGTTTTTT. Translated: CASRATRLAGDTGELFF.

There are a few counts of this clonotype. V gene TRBV7-8 combines with J gene TRBJ1-2; tentatively, D is TRBD1 (5 bases). Germline V gives CDR1 SGHVS, CDR2 FQNEAQ. V lost 1 base, J lost 6 bases, and 12 bases lay in between. CDR3 length: 14 amino acids. The CDR3, as DNA: TGTGCCAGCAGCTTAGTCGTGGCAGGGAATGGCTACACCTTC. Protein: CASSLVVAGNGYTF.

This clonotype was seen repeatedly, ten times or more. This chain's CDR3 is CASSWERVTGAGYTF. The CDR3 DNA sequence: TGTGCCAGCAGTTGGGAGAGGGTGACAGGGGCTGGCTACACCTTC. This chain joins TRBV28 and TRBJ1-2, with TRBD1 matching over 8 bases. V shed 4 bases and J 7 bases; nucleotides not matched to a gene: 11. This CDR3 has 15 amino acids. Looked up from germline, CDR1 is MDHEN and CDR2 is SYDVKM.

Details on this clonotype: A much larger clone lies a single base off, so this may be a read error. The chain has TRBV6-2 or TRBV6-3 and TRBJ2-3; D gene uncertain. Germline CDR1 and CDR2: MNHEY and SVGEGT. This CDR3 contains 13 residues. DNA of the CDR3: TGTGCCAGCAGAGGAAAGTACACAGATATGCAGTATTTT. This translates into CASRGKYTDMQYF.

About this clonotype itself: An end of the junction differs from the germline gene, which may be a read error. This chain connects TRBV7-9 to TRBJ1-2, with D unclear. There are 13 residues in the CDR3. Germline V CDR1 and CDR2: SEHNR, FQNEAQ (reference sequence). CDR3 loop: CAGSLTRDYGYTF. CDR3 sequence (DNA): TGTGCCGGCAGCTTGACAAGGGACTATGGCTACACCTTC.

This clonotype was seen repeatedly, ten times or more. This chain uses TRBV5-1 with TRBJ2-1; 8 bases line up with TRBD1. This CDR3 has 16 amino acids. The V gene's germline CDR1 is SGHRS and CDR2 YFSETQ. The V segment lost 3 bases and the J segment 0 bases; nucleotides outside the gene matches: 5. CDR3 sequence: CASSWKTGASYNEQFF. The CDR3 nucleotides read TGCGCCAGCAGCTGGAAGACAGGGGCCTCCTACAATGAGCAGTTCTTC.

The rearrangement uses TRBV29-1 and TRBJ2-7; D is undetermined. The ends were cut back, 0 bases at V and 2 bases at J, with 8 bases in the middle. CDR1 SQVTM and CDR2 ANQGSEA come from the germline V gene. The CDR3 is made up of 13 amino acids. The CDR3 DNA is TGCAGCGTTGAAGATCAAAAGACCTACGAGCAGTACTTC. It translates to CSVEDQKTYEQYF.

There are many counts of this clonotype. The chain joins TRBV6-9 to TRBJ2-3, with 13 positions matching TRBD2. Germline lookup yields CDR1 MNHGY and CDR2 SVAAGI. The CDR3 extends over 17 amino acids. J was trimmed by 5 bases and V by 3 bases; bases with no gene match: 8. The CDR3 sequence: CASSYDGTSGKVDTQYF. DNA of the CDR3: TGTGCCAGCAGTTACGACGGGACTAGCGGGAAGGTAGATACGCAGTATTTT.

This clonotype was picked up many times. V and J are TRBV3-1 and TRBJ2-1, with D unclear. The CDR3 sequence is 12 residues long. Germline lookup yields CDR1 LGHDT and CDR2 YNNKEL (reference sequence). The germline V and J ends were trimmed by 1 base and 10 bases, with 8 bases remaining between them. The CDR3 region is CASSQVRGEQFF. The CDR3 DNA sequence: TGTGCCAGCAGCCAAGTACGAGGCGAGCAGTTCTTC.

This clonotype was seen ten or more times. The chain links TRBV11-2 to TRBJ2-4; the D is unclear. The CDR3 contains 17 residues. Deletions cut 1 base from V and 9 bases from J, with 22 bases between. CDR1 is SGHAT, CDR2 FQNNGV, per germline. The CDR3 region is CASSLAGAPGPGTIQYF. The CDR3 coding sequence is TGTGCCAGCAGCTTAGCTGGAGCTCCCGGCCCGGGTACCATTCAGTACTTC. The variable domain in full, with the rest retrieved from reference TRBV11-2 and TRBJ2-4, is EAGVAQSPRYKIIEKRQSVAFWCNPISGHATLYWYQQILGQGPKLLIQFQNNGVVDDSQLPKDRFSAERLKGVDSTLKIQPAKLEDSAVYLCASSLAGAPGPGTIQYFGAGTRLSVL.

A few counts support this clonotype. The rearrangement joins TRBV20-1 to TRBJ2-3; TRBD2 agrees at 14 bases. Germline V gene sequence: CDR1 DFQATT, CDR2 SNEGSKA (reference sequence). This CDR3 contains 18 residues. V lost 5 bases, J lost 1 base, and 11 bases stayed unmatched. In nucleotides, the CDR3 is TGCAGTGCTGAACAATGGGGACTAGCGGGAGATCGCACAGATACGCAGTATTTT. Protein: CSAEQWGLAGDRTDTQYF.

V usage is TRBV13 and J usage is TRBJ2-2; D is uncertain. The CDR3 is 15 residues long. Germline CDR1 reads PRHDT; CDR2 reads FYEKMQ (reference sequence). The V end was cut by 1 base, the J end by 1 base, with 7 bases between. The chain's CDR3 is CASSLAPVNTGELFF. CDR3 bases: TGTGCCAGCAGCTTAGCCCCAGTGAACACCGGGGAGCTGTTTTTT.

This clonotype has a handful of counts. The V call is TRBV11-1, the J call TRBJ2-1, with TRBD2 identical over 8 bases. Germline V lookup: CDR1 SGHAT, CDR2 FQDESV (reference sequence). The CDR3 totals 16 residues. The V and J ends lost 6 bases and 5 bases, in that order; junction bases with no gene match: 12. The DNA for the CDR3 is TGTGCCAGCAGGGAAGAGGTAACTAGCGGTCACAATGAGCAGTTCTTC. Translation gives CASREEVTSGHNEQFF.

This clonotype appeared many times. This chain connects TRBV7-9 to TRBJ2-2, with D possibly being TRBD1 (6 bases). Looked up from germline, CDR1 is SEHNR and CDR2 is FQNEAQ (reference sequence). V dropped 5 bases and J dropped 1 base, with 11 bases sitting between them. The CDR3 sequence is 15 residues long. CDR3 in DNA: TGTGCCAGCAGCCTGGGACATCAGAACACCGGGGAGCTGTTTTTT. It encodes CASSLGHQNTGELFF.

This clonotype was observed many times. The gene calls are TRBV6-1 and TRBJ1-2; D call uncertain. Germline CDR1 and CDR2: MNHNS and SASEGT. V was pared by 6 bases and J by 3 bases, with 17 bases between. This CDR3 has 15 amino acids. DNA for the CDR3: TGTGCCAGCAGATCCCGCAAGGACGGATACTATGGCTACACCTTC. The encoded protein is CASRSRKDGYYGYTF.

V usage is TRBV30 and J usage is TRBJ2-2; possible D gene TRBD2, 6 bases. The germline V gene has CDR1 GTSNPN and CDR2 SVGIG (reference sequence). Trimming pared 0 bases from V and 4 bases from J, leaving 18 bases between. The CDR3 extends over 17 amino acids. CDR3 sequence (DNA): TGTGCCTGGAGTGTACACCTTGGAGGGTTTGGCACCGGGGAGCTGTTTTTT. Translation: CAWSVHLGGFGTGELFF.

This clonotype was detected ten times or more. J is TRBJ2-7 and V is TRBV12-3 or TRBV12-4; D ambiguous. V was pared by 5 bases and J by 2 bases, with 13 bases between. The CDR3 spans 14 residues. The CDR3 protein is CASSMPRRPYEQYF. CDR3 DNA sequence: TGTGCCAGCAGTATGCCACGACGCCCCTACGAGCAGTACTTC.

This clonotype was found many times. The rearrangement uses TRBV24-1 and TRBJ2-7; 11 positions match TRBD2. Germline V gene lookup returns CDR1 KGHDR and CDR2 SFDVKD. The trim removed 2 bases at V and 4 bases at J, leaving 6 bases unmatched. CDR3 length equals 16 residues. In DNA, the CDR3 is TGTGCCACCAGTGATTCCTCACTAGCGGGAGATTACGAGCAGTACTTC. This encodes CATSDSSLAGDYEQYF.

The V gene is TRBV27, the J gene TRBJ2-3, with D maybe TRBD1 (5 bases). The germline CDR1 and CDR2 sequences are MNHEY and SMNVEV (reference sequence). With 6 bases removed from V and 0 bases from J, the gap between germline ends came to 13 bases. The CDR3 runs 15 residues. CDR3 DNA: TGTGCCAGCAGCTACAGGACCTCTAGCACAGATACGCAGTATTTT. Translation: CASSYRTSSTDTQYF.

The table lists this clonotype with many counts. The rearrangement uses TRBV6-1 and TRBJ2-7; D unresolved. This CDR3 contains 14 residues. In germline, CDR1 is MNHNS, CDR2 SASEGT. The germline V and J ends were trimmed by 0 bases and 1 base, with 7 bases remaining between them. CDR3 residues: CASSEAAISYEQYF. CDR3 nucleotide sequence: TGTGCCAGCAGTGAAGCAGCCATTTCCTACGAGCAGTACTTC.

This clonotype has a count of ten or more. The rearrangement uses TRBV6-1 and TRBJ1-3; tentatively, D is TRBD1 (5 bases). Trimming removed 4 bases from V and 0 bases from J, with 10 bases in between. This CDR3 has 15 amino acids. Germline CDR1 reads MNHNS; CDR2 reads SASEGT. CDR3 in amino acids: CASSGGPTSGNTIYF. The CDR3 DNA is TGTGCCAGCAGTGGGGGACCGACCTCTGGAAACACCATATATTTT.

The gene calls are TRBV30 and TRBJ2-1, with 8 bases aligning to TRBD2. Unmatched junction bases numbered 14, after V lost 4 bases and J lost 9 bases. The germline V gene encodes CDR1 GTSNPN and CDR2 SVGIG (reference sequence). This CDR3 spans 15 amino acids. The CDR3 nucleotides read TGTGCCTGGATGAGTGGGACTAGTTGGAACGGTGAGCAGTTCTTC. This encodes CAWMSGTSWNGEQFF.

This clonotype was recorded at least ten times. The chain recombines TRBV3-1 with TRBJ1-5; D gene uncertain. V dropped 0 bases and J dropped 3 bases, with 12 bases sitting between them. The CDR3 is made up of 16 amino acids. From germline, CDR1 is LGHDT and CDR2 YNNKEL (reference sequence). The CDR3 nucleotides are TGTGCCAGCAGCCAAGATAATGGACTCTTCAATCAGCCCCAGCATTTT. Its protein is CASSQDNGLFNQPQHF.

The sample holds a few counts of this clonotype. This rearrangement joins TRBV20-1 to TRBJ2-3; TRBD2 matches 10 bases. The CDR3 covers 17 residues. Per the germline V gene, CDR1 is DFQATT and CDR2 is SNEGSKA (reference sequence). V lost 0 bases, J lost 4 bases, and 10 bases stayed unmatched. The CDR3 DNA reads as TGCAGTGCTAGAGATTCTAGCGGGAGTAAGGGCGCAGATACGCAGTATTTT. It is translated as CSARDSSGSKGADTQYF.

This clonotype was picked up many times. V usage is TRBV10-3 and J usage is TRBJ2-5; 12 nucleotides align to TRBD1. Germline trimming cut 4 bases from V and 2 bases from J; bases unmatched to any gene: 5. This CDR3 comprises 16 residues. The germline V gene encodes CDR1 ENHRY and CDR2 SYGVKD. DNA for the CDR3: TGTGCCATCAGTGGATGGGGACAGGGGGCACAAGAGACCCAGTACTTC. Its protein product is CAISGWGQGAQETQYF.

This clonotype was found many times. The chain couples TRBV5-1 to TRBJ2-7, with D possibly matching TRBD2 (6 bases). Germline V CDR1 and CDR2: SGHRS, YFSETQ. Trimming took off 2 bases at V and 4 bases at J, with 10 bases between the two ends. The CDR3 loop spans 13 amino acids. CDR3 residues: CASSFGEEYEQYF. The CDR3 DNA reads TGCGCCAGCAGCTTTGGGGAGGAATACGAGCAGTACTTC.

This rearrangement joins TRBV24-1 to TRBJ1-1; D possibly corresponds to TRBD1 (6 bases). CDR3 size: 15 residues. V was trimmed by 4 bases and J by 1 base, leaving 12 bases between them. The germline V gene has CDR1 KGHDR and CDR2 SFDVKD. Here the CDR3 DNA reads TGTGCCACCAGTGAGAACGGACAGACGAACACTGAAGCTTTCTTT. Its translation is CATSENGQTNTEAFF.